A single sample gave rise to the 10 T cell receptor beta chains below, sequenced in a study of cytomegalovirus exposure and HLA in healthy donors. The PCR had 60 Vbeta and 13 Jbeta primers. Measured with immunoSEQ multiplex PCR; TCRdb has only the in-frame clones, and not every one. Of roughly 120,000 clones listed, approximately 80% are singletons. The sample consisted of PBMCs. The origin of the receptors is a woman aged 18-29 years in good health and CMV-seropositive.

This chain connects TRBV5-4 to TRBJ2-1, with 9 positions matching TRBD2. The CDR3 totals 15 residues. Trimming at V came to 9 bases and at J to 2 bases, leaving 9 bases not matched to a gene. The germline gives CDR1 SGHNT, CDR2 YYREEE (reference sequence). CDR3 amino acids: CAISKREAPYNEQFF. CDR3 in DNA: TGTGCCATATCTAAGCGGGAGGCCCCCTACAATGAGCAGTTCTTC.

The rearrangement uses TRBV5-4 and TRBJ1-3, with 9 bases fitting TRBD1. CDR3 length: 14 amino acids. Germline CDR1 SGHNT, CDR2 YYREEE (reference sequence). J lost 3 bases, V lost 3 bases, and 1 base had no gene match. In DNA, the CDR3 is TGTGCCAGCAGCTACAGGGGGCTTGGAAACACCATATATTTT. Translating gives CASSYRGLGNTIYF.

The chain uses TRBV19 and TRBJ2-3; D uncertain. Germline V gene lookup returns CDR1 LNHDA and CDR2 SQIVND (reference sequence). V dropped 0 bases and J dropped 2 bases, with 9 bases sitting between them. The CDR3 spans 15 residues. Here the CDR3 DNA reads TGTGCCAGTAGTATAGATCGAGGCTACACAGATACGCAGTATTTT. This translates into CASSIDRGYTDTQYF.

For the CDR3, the DNA is TGCGCCAGCAGCTTGACAGGGGGCGGATTATATGAAAAACTGTTTTTT. This gives the protein CASSLTGGGLYEKLFF. This sequence joins TRBV5-1 and TRBJ1-4; 9 bases are a match to TRBD1. CDR1 and CDR2 (germline): SGHRS, YFSETQ. The J segment lost 6 bases and the V segment lost 1 base, leaving 7 bases of the junction unmatched. The CDR3 is 16 residues long.

This rearrangement joins TRBV27 to TRBJ2-3; D gene uncertain. Between the trimmed V and J ends, which lost 5 bases and 2 bases, there was a span of 11 bases. The germline CDR1 and CDR2 sequences are MNHEY and SMNVEV (reference sequence). This CDR3 region has 14 residues. DNA of the CDR3: TGTGCCAGCAGTCCGCCTGAGGTCACAGATACGCAGTATTTT. It yields the protein CASSPPEVTDTQYF.

The rearrangement uses TRBV27 and TRBJ1-2, with D possibly TRBD1 on 6 matching bases. Trimming pared 6 bases from V and 4 bases from J, leaving 15 bases between. The germline CDR1 and CDR2 sequences are MNHEY and SMNVEV (reference sequence). The CDR3 loop spans 14 amino acids. The CDR3 is CASRPDTGLYGYTF. The CDR3 DNA sequence: TGTGCCAGCAGACCGGATACAGGGCTCTATGGCTACACCTTC.

This chain uses TRBV4-1 with TRBJ1-1, with D hard to call. The germline V gene encodes CDR1 MGHRA and CDR2 YSYEKL. The CDR3 is 15 amino acids. V lost 2 bases and J lost 1, with 11 bases in between. In DNA form, the CDR3 reads TGCGCCAGCAGCCAAAAGAGTAACCGGAACACTGAAGCTTTCTTT. Translated: CASSQKSNRNTEAFF.

This clone was detected once. This chain uses TRBV6-1 with TRBJ1-1; no clear D gene. Germline-derived CDR1 and CDR2 are MNHNS and SASEGT. Trimming pared 5 bases from V and 3 bases from J, leaving 16 bases between. There are 15 residues in the CDR3. CDR3 region: CASSPRGSGDTEAFF. The CDR3 DNA follows: TGTGCCAGCAGTCCCCGGGGATCCGGGGACACTGAAGCTTTCTTT.

This chain links TRBV11-2 with TRBJ2-7, with D possibly being TRBD1 (5 bases). Germline V gene lookup returns CDR1 SGHAT and CDR2 FQNNGV. V was trimmed by 6 bases and J by 0 bases, leaving 15 bases between them. The CDR3 extends over 15 amino acids. Here the CDR3 DNA reads TGTGCCAGCAGTGGGGTTACAGGAATCTCCTACGAGCAGTACTTC. Translated, it gives CASSGVTGISYEQYF.

The chain carries TRBV5-1 and TRBJ1-2, with TRBD1 identical over 7 bases. The germline V gene has CDR1 SGHRS and CDR2 YFSETQ. Losses at the gene ends were 2 bases for V and 3 bases for J; bases not matched to a gene: 4. This CDR3 comprises 14 residues. This chain's CDR3 is CASSFYRGDYGYTF. The CDR3 bases are TGCGCCAGCAGCTTTTACAGGGGTGACTATGGCTACACCTTC.